The rows below give T cell receptor beta chains drawn from one sample of a study of radiotherapy plus CTLA-4 blockade in lung cancer. Assay: immunoSEQ multiplex PCR; the TCRdb copy retains only in-frame clones and omits some. The sample contains over 100,000 clones, around 84% of which appear only once. This specimen consisted of peripheral blood, obtained from a patient treated with radiotherapy plus ipilimumab. These receptors were collected from a human donor with non-small cell lung cancer that progressed on radiotherapy plus ipilimumab. Some clones in this sample may be carry-over from other donors' samples. Each CDR3 is given with its conserved first and last residue. Each record gives: CDR3 DNA, CDR3 protein, V gene, D gene, J gene, clone size. The D gene is left open where the match is weak. Where a row states a size, it is once, few, many or the class of an expanded clone; other rows omit it.

cdr3_nt: TGTGCCAGTAGTATATTGGGGGATCAGCCCCAGCATTTT
cdr3_aa: CASSILGDQPQHF
v_call: TRBV19
d_call: NA
j_call: TRBJ1-5
clone_size: few

cdr3_nt: TGTGCCAGCATTACCAGGGGGCGGTACGAGCAGTACTTC
cdr3_aa: CASITRGRYEQYF
v_call: TRBV5-6
d_call: TRBD1
j_call: TRBJ2-7
clone_size: few

cdr3_nt: TGTGCCAGTAGTATGAGCTGGACAGTCTATGGCTACACCTTC
cdr3_aa: CASSMSWTVYGYTF
v_call: TRBV19
d_call: NA
j_call: TRBJ1-2
clone_size: few

cdr3_nt: TGTGCCAGCAGCCTTTTGTTGGAGACCTACGAGCAGTACTTC
cdr3_aa: CASSLLLETYEQYF
v_call: TRBV7-2
d_call: NA
j_call: TRBJ2-7
clone_size: NA

cdr3_nt: TGTGCCAGTAGTGCCGACAGGGCCGAGGCAACTAATGAAAAACTGTTTTTT
cdr3_aa: CASSADRAEATNEKLFF
v_call: TRBV19
d_call: TRBD1
j_call: TRBJ1-4
clone_size: NA

cdr3_nt: TGTGCCAGCAGCTTAGTCATAGGCGTGGAGACCCAGTACTTC
cdr3_aa: CASSLVIGVETQYF
v_call: TRBV7-2
d_call: NA
j_call: TRBJ2-5
clone_size: NA

cdr3_nt: TGTGCCAGCAACAACCTCGGACTAGTTAACGAGCAGTACTTC
cdr3_aa: CASNNLGLVNEQYF
v_call: TRBV7-2
d_call: TRBD2
j_call: TRBJ2-7
clone_size: few

cdr3_nt: TGTGCCAGCAGTTACTTCGACAATCAGCCCCAGCATTTT
cdr3_aa: CASSYFDNQPQHF
v_call: TRBV6-6
d_call: NA
j_call: TRBJ1-5
clone_size: few

cdr3_nt: TGTGCCAGCAGTTTATTTGGTAGGTCCCCACTATTTACCGGGACGACAAAAAACTATGGCTACACCTTC
cdr3_aa: CASSLFGRSPLFTGTTKNYGYTF
v_call: TRBV27
d_call: NA
j_call: TRBJ1-2
clone_size: NA

cdr3_nt: TGTGCCAGCAGTTACCCCCCAGGGGGGAACGGGGAGCTGTTTTTT
cdr3_aa: CASSYPPGGNGELFF
v_call: TRBV6-5
d_call: NA
j_call: TRBJ2-2
clone_size: NA

cdr3_nt: TGTGCCAGCAGCCCGACAGGGGGCGGATATGAAAAACTGTTTTTT
cdr3_aa: CASSPTGGGYEKLFF
v_call: TRBV7-2
d_call: TRBD1
j_call: TRBJ1-4
clone_size: NA

cdr3_nt: TGTGCCTGGAGAGGGTCGGTTTCCACAGGGCCCTATGGCTACACCTTC
cdr3_aa: CAWRGSVSTGPYGYTF
v_call: TRBV30
d_call: NA
j_call: TRBJ1-2
clone_size: NA

cdr3_nt: TGTGCCAGCAGCGCCGGGACAGCCTCTGGAAACACCATATATTTT
cdr3_aa: CASSAGTASGNTIYF
v_call: TRBV9
d_call: TRBD1
j_call: TRBJ1-3
clone_size: once

cdr3_nt: TGTGCCAGCAGCCAACTGAGGCTGGACTACGAGCAGTACTTC
cdr3_aa: CASSQLRLDYEQYF
v_call: TRBV27
d_call: NA
j_call: TRBJ2-7
clone_size: NA

cdr3_nt: TGTGCCAGCAGTGGCGGGACAATCGACAATGAGCAGTTCTTC
cdr3_aa: CASSGGTIDNEQFF
v_call: TRBV6-5
d_call: NA
j_call: TRBJ2-1
clone_size: few

cdr3_nt: TGTGCCAGCAGCGGCCAGAGCTCCTATAATTCACCCCTCCACTTT
cdr3_aa: CASSGQSSYNSPLHF
v_call: TRBV9
d_call: NA
j_call: TRBJ1-6
clone_size: NA

cdr3_nt: TGTGCCAGCAGCGCAGCAGGGACAATGGGCCAAGAGACCCAGTACTTC
cdr3_aa: CASSAAGTMGQETQYF
v_call: TRBV9
d_call: NA
j_call: TRBJ2-5
clone_size: NA

cdr3_nt: TGTGCCAGCAGTCACAACAATCAGCCCCAGCATTTT
cdr3_aa: CASSHNNQPQHF
v_call: TRBV6-6
d_call: NA
j_call: TRBJ1-5
clone_size: few

cdr3_nt: TGTGCCAGCAGCTTTGAAGGGGTCACAGATACGCAGTATTTT
cdr3_aa: CASSFEGVTDTQYF
v_call: TRBV7-6
d_call: NA
j_call: TRBJ2-3
clone_size: NA

cdr3_nt: TGTGCCAGCAGCAGAGGGAGCTCCTACAATGAGCAGTTCTTC
cdr3_aa: CASSRGSSYNEQFF
v_call: TRBV13
d_call: NA
j_call: TRBJ2-1
clone_size: NA

cdr3_nt: TGTGCCAGCAGCCTCGGCCCACGAACGGTCTACGAGCAGTACTTC
cdr3_aa: CASSLGPRTVYEQYF
v_call: TRBV7-3
d_call: NA
j_call: TRBJ2-7
clone_size: NA

cdr3_nt: TGTGCCAGCAGCTTAGTGGCGAAGAGTGCTGGCTACACCTTC
cdr3_aa: CASSLVAKSAGYTF
v_call: TRBV7-2
d_call: NA
j_call: TRBJ1-2
clone_size: NA

cdr3_nt: TGCAGTGCCGGCGGGGGTGGCTACACCTTC
cdr3_aa: CSAGGGGYTF
v_call: TRBV20-1
d_call: NA
j_call: TRBJ1-2
clone_size: NA

cdr3_nt: TGTGCCAGCAGCTTACAGGGGGGAGTTGAGCAGTTCTTC
cdr3_aa: CASSLQGGVEQFF
v_call: TRBV7-9
d_call: NA
j_call: TRBJ2-1
clone_size: NA

cdr3_nt: TGTGCCAGCAGCTGGAGCCGGGACAGGGGATCACCCCTCCACTTT
cdr3_aa: CASSWSRDRGSPLHF
v_call: TRBV7-2
d_call: TRBD1
j_call: TRBJ1-6
clone_size: few

cdr3_nt: TGTGCCAGCAGTGAAACAGGGGGCCGTTTAGCTTTCTTT
cdr3_aa: CASSETGGRLAFF
v_call: TRBV6-1
d_call: TRBD1
j_call: TRBJ1-1
clone_size: NA

cdr3_nt: TGTGCCAGCAGTTGGAGTGGGGACGATTCACCCCTCCACTTT
cdr3_aa: CASSWSGDDSPLHF
v_call: TRBV28
d_call: NA
j_call: TRBJ1-6
clone_size: NA

cdr3_nt: TGTGCCAGCAGTGAAATAGGGGGTACCCTCGTAAAACTGTTTTTT
cdr3_aa: CASSEIGGTLVKLFF
v_call: TRBV6-1
d_call: NA
j_call: TRBJ1-4
clone_size: NA

cdr3_nt: TGTGCCAGCAGCTTAGATAGAGGCTATGGCTACACCTTC
cdr3_aa: CASSLDRGYGYTF
v_call: TRBV7-3
d_call: NA
j_call: TRBJ1-2
clone_size: NA

cdr3_nt: TGTGCCAGCAAGACCCAGGGGGCCGGCGGGGAGCTGTTTTTT
cdr3_aa: CASKTQGAGGELFF
v_call: TRBV6-4
d_call: TRBD1
j_call: TRBJ2-2
clone_size: NA

cdr3_nt: TGTGCCAGCAGCTCCTACCAGTCCTACGAGCAGTACTTC
cdr3_aa: CASSSYQSYEQYF
v_call: TRBV7-2
d_call: NA
j_call: TRBJ2-7
clone_size: NA

cdr3_nt: TGTGCCAGCAGCTTAATCCCAGGGACCACCGGGGAGCTGTTTTTT
cdr3_aa: CASSLIPGTTGELFF
v_call: TRBV7-6
d_call: NA
j_call: TRBJ2-2
clone_size: NA

cdr3_nt: TGTGCCAGCAGTTTAGGGGTCGCTAGCGGGGCTGAGGAGACCCAGTACTTC
cdr3_aa: CASSLGVASGAEETQYF
v_call: TRBV28
d_call: TRBD2
j_call: TRBJ2-5
clone_size: once